Sequencing of this T cell receptor beta chain was carried out in a study of liver allograft versus peripheral blood T cells. Study details: T cell receptor repertoires in transplanted livers were compared with those in recipients' peripheral blood. Findings and limits, study-wide: There were reportedly differences between T cell receptor repertoires inside liver allografts and those in peripheral blood.

There are many counts of this clonotype. Its specificity is unknown. Via MiXCR, TCRdb re-called the reads, giving one row per CDR3 protein. Altogether 5,000 to 7,000 distinct CDR3 sequences are present, around a sixth being singletons, with the ten largest covering 7.9%. Germline V gene lookup returns CDR1 DFQATT and CDR2 SNEGSKA (reference sequence). The CDR3 runs to 12 residues. V lost 4 bases, J lost 4 bases, and 10 bases lay in between. This chain joins TRBV20-1 and TRBJ1-2; D may be TRBD1 (6 bases). This TCR came from a human patient who had a liver transplant. Some of these T cells may belong to the graft donor. This CDR3 is CSATDSPYGYTF. The CDR3 region has the DNA TGCAGTGCTACGGACAGCCCCTATGGCTACACCTTC.